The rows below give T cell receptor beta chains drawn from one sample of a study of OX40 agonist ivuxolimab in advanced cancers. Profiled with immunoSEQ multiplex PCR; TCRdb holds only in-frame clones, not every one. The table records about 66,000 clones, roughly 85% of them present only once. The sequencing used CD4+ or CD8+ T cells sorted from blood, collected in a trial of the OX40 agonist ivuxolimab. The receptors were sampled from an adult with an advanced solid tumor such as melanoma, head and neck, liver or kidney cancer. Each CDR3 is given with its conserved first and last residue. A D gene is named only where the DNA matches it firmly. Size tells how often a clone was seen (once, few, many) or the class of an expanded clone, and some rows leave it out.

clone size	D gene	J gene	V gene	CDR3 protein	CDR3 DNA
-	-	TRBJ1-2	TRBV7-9	CASSFENRGYGYTF	TGTGCCAGCAGCTTCGAAAACCGGGGCTATGGCTACACCTTC
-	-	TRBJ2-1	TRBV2	CASRRQDYYNEQFF	TGTGCCAGCAGACGACAGGATTACTACAATGAGCAGTTCTTC
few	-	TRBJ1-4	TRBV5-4	CASSQGGRNEKLFF	TGTGCCAGCAGCCAGGGAGGAAGGAATGAAAAACTGTTTTTT
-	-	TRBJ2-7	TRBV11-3	CASSLDRYEQYF	TGTGCCAGCAGCTTAGATCGGTACGAGCAGTACTTC
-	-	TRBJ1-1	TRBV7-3	CASSFRVYKGSEAFF	TGTGCCAGCAGCTTCAGGGTCTATAAGGGATCCGAAGCTTTCTTT
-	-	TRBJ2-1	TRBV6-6	CASSLTRGTYNEQFF	TGTGCCAGCAGTCTAACGAGGGGGACCTACAATGAGCAGTTCTTC
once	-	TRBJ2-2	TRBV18	CASSPLRETGELFF	TGTGCCAGCTCACCACTTAGGGAAACCGGGGAGCTGTTTTTT
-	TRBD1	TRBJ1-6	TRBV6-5	CASSYLDRGYSPLHF	TGTGCCAGCAGTTACTTAGACAGGGGATATTCACCCCTCCACTTT
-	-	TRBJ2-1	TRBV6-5	CASSSTLRGHNEQFF	TGTGCCAGCAGTTCGACTCTTAGGGGCCACAATGAGCAGTTCTTC
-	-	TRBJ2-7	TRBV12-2	CASRLNPAGAYEQYF	TGTGCAAGTCGCTTAAATCCCGCAGGGGCCTACGAGCAGTACTTC
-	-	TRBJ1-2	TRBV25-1	CASSDMETIYGYTF	TGTGCCAGCAGTGACATGGAGACCATCTATGGCTACACCTTC
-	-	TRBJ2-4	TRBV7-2	CASSSPPMDGKNIQYF	TGTGCCAGCAGCTCCCCGCCAATGGACGGCAAAAACATTCAGTACTTC
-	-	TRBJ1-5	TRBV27	CASSLVDSNQPQHF	TGTGCCAGCAGTTTAGTTGACAGCAATCAGCCCCAGCATTTT
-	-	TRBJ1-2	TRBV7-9	CASSSSRDNYGYTF	TGTGCCAGCAGCAGTAGCCGGGACAACTATGGCTACACCTTC
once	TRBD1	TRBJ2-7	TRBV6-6	CASSQGQRYLTYEQYF	TGTGCCAGCAGCCAGGGACAGAGGTATCTTACCTACGAGCAGTACTTC
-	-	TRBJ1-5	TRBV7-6	CASSLEGGSNQPQHF	TGTGCCAGCAGCTTAGAGGGGGGGAGCAATCAGCCCCAGCATTTT
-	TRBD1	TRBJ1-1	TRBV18	CASRGTGGRNTEAFF	TGTGCCAGCCGGGGGACAGGGGGCCGGAACACTGAAGCTTTCTTT
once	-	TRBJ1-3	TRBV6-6	CASTSIRNTIYF	TGTGCCAGCACCTCGATCAGAAACACCATATATTTT
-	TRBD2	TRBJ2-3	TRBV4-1	CASSWTSGGWADTQYF	TGCGCCAGCAGTTGGACTAGCGGGGGGTGGGCAGATACGCAGTATTTT
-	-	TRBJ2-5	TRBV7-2	CASSLVGGYLNANRETQYF	TGTGCCAGCAGCTTAGTAGGAGGGTACCTAAACGCGAACAGAGAGACCCAGTACTTC
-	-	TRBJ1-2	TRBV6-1	CASSEVTSNYGYTF	TGTGCCAGCAGTGAAGTGACTTCTAACTATGGCTACACCTTC
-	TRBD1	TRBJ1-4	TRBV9	CASSPLDRVGEKLFF	TGTGCCAGCAGCCCCCTGGACAGGGTGGGGGAAAAACTGTTTTTT
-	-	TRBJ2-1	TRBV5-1	CASSLKVLGEQFF	TGCGCCAGCAGCTTGAAAGTTTTGGGTGAGCAGTTCTTC
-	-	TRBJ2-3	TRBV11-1	CASSFRDTQYF	TGTGCCAGCAGCTTCAGAGATACGCAGTATTTT
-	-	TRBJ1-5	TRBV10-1	CASSESGSTTFNQPQHF	TGCGCCAGCAGTGAGTCGGGGTCGACAACCTTCAATCAGCCCCAGCATTTT
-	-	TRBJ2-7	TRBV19	CASSIIGNEQYF	TGTGCCAGTAGTATCATAGGCAACGAGCAGTACTTC
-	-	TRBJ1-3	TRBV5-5	CASSLTSTPENTIYF	TGTGCCAGCAGCTTGACATCTACCCCCGAGAACACCATATATTTT
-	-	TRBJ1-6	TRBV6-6	CASSYSRDTPRAF	TGTGCCAGCAGTTACTCTAGGGACACTCCGAGAGCGTTT
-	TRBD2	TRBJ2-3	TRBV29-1	CSVRQGLAGPSTDTQYF	TGCAGCGTTCGTCAGGGACTAGCGGGTCCTAGCACAGATACGCAGTATTTT
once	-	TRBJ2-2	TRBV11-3	CASSPTTGRGTGELFF	TGTGCCAGCAGCCCCACTACAGGGCGCGGCACCGGGGAGCTGTTTTTT
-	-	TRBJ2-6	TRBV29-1	CSADTGANVLTF	TGCAGCGCCGACACTGGGGCCAACGTCCTGACTTTC
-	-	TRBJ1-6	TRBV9	CASSVGVPSDSPLHF	TGTGCCAGCAGCGTAGGGGTACCCTCGGATTCACCCCTCCACTTT
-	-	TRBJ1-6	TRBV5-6	CASSSQGLETLHF	TGTGCCAGCAGTTCACAGGGCCTTGAGACCCTCCACTTT
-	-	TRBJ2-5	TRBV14	CASSQELGETQYF	TGTGCCAGCAGCCAAGAACTCGGAGAGACCCAGTACTTC
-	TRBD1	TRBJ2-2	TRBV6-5	CASIRTGDTGELFF	TGTGCCAGCATTAGGACAGGGGACACCGGGGAGCTGTTTTTT
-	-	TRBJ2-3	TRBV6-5	CASIRGGTDTQYF	TGTGCCAGCATTCGGGGTGGCACAGATACGCAGTATTTT
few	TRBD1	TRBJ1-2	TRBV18	CASSSNPGQGLHYGYTF	TGTGCCAGCTCATCAAACCCGGGACAGGGGTTGCACTATGGCTACACCTTC
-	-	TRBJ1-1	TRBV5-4	CASSPGLAGTEAFF	TGTGCCAGCAGCCCAGGACTGGCCGGCACTGAAGCTTTCTTT
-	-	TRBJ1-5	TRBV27	CASSDGYSNQPQHF	TGTGCCAGCAGTGACGGGTATAGCAATCAGCCCCAGCATTTT
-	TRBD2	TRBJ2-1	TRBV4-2	CASSQEGRGGRNEQFF	TGTGCCAGCAGCCAAGAAGGGCGGGGGGGCCGCAATGAGCAGTTCTTC
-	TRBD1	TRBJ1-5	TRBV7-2	CASSLGTGTVNQPQHF	TGTGCCAGCAGCTTAGGTACCGGGACAGTCAATCAGCCCCAGCATTTT
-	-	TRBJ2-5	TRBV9	CASTLSLTTTETQYF	TGTGCCAGTACTTTAAGCCTCACCACAACAGAGACCCAGTACTTC
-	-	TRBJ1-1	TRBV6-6	CAIEEWTEAFF	TGTGCCATCGAGGAGTGGACTGAAGCTTTCTTT
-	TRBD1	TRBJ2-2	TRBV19	CASSFGQGNTGELFF	TGTGCCAGTAGTTTCGGACAGGGGAACACCGGGGAGCTGTTTTTT
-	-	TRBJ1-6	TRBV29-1	CSVGEGGGPLHF	TGCAGCGTCGGGGAAGGAGGCGGCCCCCTCCACTTT
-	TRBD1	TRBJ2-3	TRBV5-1	CASSLGQSTDTQYF	TGCGCCAGCAGCCTGGGACAGTCCACAGATACGCAGTATTTT
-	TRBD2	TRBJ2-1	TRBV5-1	CASSFSGDLYNEQFF	TGCGCCAGCAGCTTTAGCGGGGACCTTTACAATGAGCAGTTCTTC
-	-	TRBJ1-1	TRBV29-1	CSVAGLLNTEAFF	TGCAGCGTTGCAGGGCTATTGAACACTGAAGCTTTCTTT
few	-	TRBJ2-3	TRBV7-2	CASKSSVSTDTQYF	TGTGCCAGCAAGTCCTCAGTTAGCACAGATACGCAGTATTTT
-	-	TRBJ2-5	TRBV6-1	CASPSATVTETQYF	TGTGCCAGCCCCTCCGCGACAGTTACAGAGACCCAGTACTTC
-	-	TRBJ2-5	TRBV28	CASSFLGQLRSQETQYF	TGTGCCAGCAGTTTTTTAGGGCAGCTCAGATCCCAAGAGACCCAGTACTTC
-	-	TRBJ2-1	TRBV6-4	CATVTESVNEQFF	TGTGCCACCGTAACAGAATCGGTGAATGAGCAGTTCTTC
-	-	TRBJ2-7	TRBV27	CASSSGRGRQQYF	TGTGCCAGCAGCTCTGGGCGGGGTCGGCAGCAGTACTTC
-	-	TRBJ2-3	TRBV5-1	CATQRNMLTDTQYF	TGCGCCACCCAGCGTAACATGCTCACAGATACGCAGTATTTT